These T cell receptor beta chains were read from a single sample in a study of T cells after yellow fever vaccination. Each CDR3 protein is one row after TCRdb ran MiXCR on the 5' RACE reads. The sample includes about 50,000 distinct CDR3 sequences, roughly 7% seen only once; the top ten take 28%. Sample: CD8+ T cells sorted from PBMCs, taken more than 14 days after the first yellow fever vaccination. These receptors were obtained from a man between 18 and 29 years old who received the YFV17D yellow fever vaccine. Each CDR3 is given with its conserved first and last residue. The D gene is left open where the match is weak. A row's size may be missing; if present it is once, few, many or a size class.

j_call clone_size d_call v_call cdr3_aa cdr3_nt
TRBJ2-6 many . TRBV25-1 CASSDRAGANVLTF TGTGCCAGCAGTGACAGGGCTGGGGCCAACGTCCTGACTTTC
TRBJ2-7 many . TRBV27 CASSLGGRAYEQYF TGTGCCAGCAGTTTGGGGGGTCGAGCCTACGAGCAGTACTTC
TRBJ1-4 few . TRBV3-1 CATEGDTDEKLFF TGTGCCACAGAAGGGGATACTGATGAAAAACTGTTTTTT
TRBJ2-1 many . TRBV7-9 CASSLAAGDNEQFF TGTGCCAGCAGCTTAGCTGCCGGTGACAATGAGCAGTTCTTC
TRBJ2-7 . . TRBV19 CASSSLSASTYEQYF TGTGCCAGTTCATCCCTATCCGCATCAACCTACGAGCAGTACTTC
TRBJ1-1 . . TRBV7-9 CASSFQGMNTEAFF TGTGCCAGCAGCTTCCAGGGGATGAACACTGAAGCTTTCTTT
TRBJ2-1 medium-sized . TRBV13 CASSLQEDRKQFF TGTGCCAGCAGCCTCCAAGAAGACAGGAAGCAGTTCTTC
TRBJ1-2 many . TRBV5-6 CASSFLGQDYTF TGTGCCAGCAGCTTTTTGGGGCAAGACTACACCTTC
TRBJ2-2 many . TRBV18 CASSPWDGNTGELFF TGTGCCAGCTCACCCTGGGACGGGAACACCGGGGAGCTGTTTTTT
TRBJ2-1 many . TRBV7-9 CASSLEGTEQFF TGTGCCAGCAGCTTAGAAGGCACGGAGCAGTTCTTC
TRBJ2-3 few . TRBV5-4 CASSAVDRNTDTQYF TGTGCCAGCAGCGCCGTGGACCGGAACACAGATACGCAGTATTTT
TRBJ2-7 . . TRBV5-4 CASSFGAEQYF TGTGCCAGCAGCTTTGGGGCGGAGCAGTACTTC
TRBJ2-1 many TRBD1 TRBV4-3 CASSQRKGARNNEQFF TGCGCCAGCAGCCAAAGAAAGGGGGCTAGAAACAATGAGCAGTTCTTC
TRBJ2-5 . TRBD2 TRBV4-2 CASSPLAGGLLTQYF TGTGCCAGCAGCCCTCTAGCGGGGGGGCTGTTGACCCAGTACTTC
TRBJ2-1 . . TRBV11-2 CASSHNKGQFF TGTGCCAGCAGCCACAACAAGGGGCAGTTCTTC
TRBJ2-2 many TRBD1 TRBV7-9 CASSFIGQGGTGELFF TGTGCCAGCAGCTTCATTGGACAGGGTGGCACCGGGGAGCTGTTTTTT
TRBJ2-7 many TRBD2 TRBV4-3 CASSQEVRLAAFHEQYF TGCGCCAGCAGCCAAGAAGTTAGACTAGCGGCCTTCCACGAGCAGTACTTC
TRBJ2-6 many TRBD1 TRBV6-1 CASSLGTGLANVLTF TGTGCCAGCAGTCTAGGGACAGGTCTTGCCAACGTCCTGACTTTC
TRBJ1-4 medium-sized . TRBV27 CASSFMPDRNEKLFF TGTGCCAGCAGTTTCATGCCAGACCGAAATGAAAAACTGTTTTTT
TRBJ1-4 many . TRBV4-3 CASSQNTENEKLFF TGCGCCAGCAGCCAAAACACGGAAAATGAAAAACTGTTTTTT